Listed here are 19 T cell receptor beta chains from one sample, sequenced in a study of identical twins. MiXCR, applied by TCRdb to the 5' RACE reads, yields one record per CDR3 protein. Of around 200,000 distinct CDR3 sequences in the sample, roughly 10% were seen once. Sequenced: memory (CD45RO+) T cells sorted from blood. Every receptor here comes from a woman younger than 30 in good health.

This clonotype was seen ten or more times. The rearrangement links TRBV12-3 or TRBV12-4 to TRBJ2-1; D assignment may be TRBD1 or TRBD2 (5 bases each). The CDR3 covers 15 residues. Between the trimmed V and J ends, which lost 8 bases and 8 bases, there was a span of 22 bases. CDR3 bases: TGTGCCAGCCGTCCCCGGGGCCTCACGGGCGATGAGCAGTTCTTC. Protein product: CASRPRGLTGDEQFF.

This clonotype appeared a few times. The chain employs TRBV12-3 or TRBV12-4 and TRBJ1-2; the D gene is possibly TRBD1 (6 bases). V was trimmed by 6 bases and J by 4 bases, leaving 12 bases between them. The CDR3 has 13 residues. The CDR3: CASSSRGRYGYTF. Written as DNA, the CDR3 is TGTGCCAGCAGCTCCAGGGGCCGCTATGGCTACACCTTC.

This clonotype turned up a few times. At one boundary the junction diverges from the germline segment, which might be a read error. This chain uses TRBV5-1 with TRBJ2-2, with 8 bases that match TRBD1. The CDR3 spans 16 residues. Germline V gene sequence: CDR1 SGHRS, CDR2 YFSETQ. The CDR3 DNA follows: TGCGCCAGCAGTTTGGAACAGGGGGCGAACACCGGGGAGCTGTTTTTT. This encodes CASSLEQGANTGELFF.

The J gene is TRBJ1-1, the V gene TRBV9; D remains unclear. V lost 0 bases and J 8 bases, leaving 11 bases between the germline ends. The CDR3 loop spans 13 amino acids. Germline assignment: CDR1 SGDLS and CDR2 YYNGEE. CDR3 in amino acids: CASSVVERVEAFF. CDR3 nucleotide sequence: TGTGCCAGCAGCGTAGTGGAAAGAGTCGAAGCTTTCTTT.

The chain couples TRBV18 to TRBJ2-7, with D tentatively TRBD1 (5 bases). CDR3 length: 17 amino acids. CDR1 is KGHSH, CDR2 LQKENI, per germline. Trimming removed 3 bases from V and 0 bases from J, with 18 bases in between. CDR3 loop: CASSPNHGRASSYEQYF. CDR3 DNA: TGTGCCAGCTCACCGAATCATGGCAGGGCCAGCTCCTACGAGCAGTACTTC.

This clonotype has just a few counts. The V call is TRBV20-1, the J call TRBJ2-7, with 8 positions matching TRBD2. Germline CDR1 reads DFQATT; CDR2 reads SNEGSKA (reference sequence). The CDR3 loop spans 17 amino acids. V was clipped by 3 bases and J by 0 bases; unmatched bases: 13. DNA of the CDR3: TGCAGTGCTAGTCATGGGACTAGTGTGGGGGCCTCCTACGAGCAGTACTTC. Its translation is CSASHGTSVGASYEQYF.

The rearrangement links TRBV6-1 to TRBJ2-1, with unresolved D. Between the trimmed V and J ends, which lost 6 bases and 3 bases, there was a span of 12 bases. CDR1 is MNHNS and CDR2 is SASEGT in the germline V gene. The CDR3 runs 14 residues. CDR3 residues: CASRNRPGYNEQFF. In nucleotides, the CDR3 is TGTGCCAGCAGGAATCGTCCGGGCTACAATGAGCAGTTCTTC.

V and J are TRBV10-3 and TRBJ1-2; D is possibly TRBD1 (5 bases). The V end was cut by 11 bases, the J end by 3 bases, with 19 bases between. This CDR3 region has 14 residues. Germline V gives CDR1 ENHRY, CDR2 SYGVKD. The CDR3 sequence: CASQGVRGDYGYTF. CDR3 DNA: TGTGCCTCCCAAGGAGTAAGGGGTGACTATGGCTACACCTTC.

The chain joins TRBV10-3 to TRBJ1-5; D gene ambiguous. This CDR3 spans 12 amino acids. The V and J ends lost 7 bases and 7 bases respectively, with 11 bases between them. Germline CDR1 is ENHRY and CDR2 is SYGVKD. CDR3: CAIMALGQPQHF. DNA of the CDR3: TGTGCCATCATGGCTCTTGGGCAGCCCCAGCATTTT.

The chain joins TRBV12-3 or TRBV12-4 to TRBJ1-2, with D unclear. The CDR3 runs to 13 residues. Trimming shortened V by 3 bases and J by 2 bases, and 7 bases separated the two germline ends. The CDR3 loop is CASSFQTNYGYTF. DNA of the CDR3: TGTGCCAGCAGTTTTCAGACCAACTATGGCTACACCTTC.

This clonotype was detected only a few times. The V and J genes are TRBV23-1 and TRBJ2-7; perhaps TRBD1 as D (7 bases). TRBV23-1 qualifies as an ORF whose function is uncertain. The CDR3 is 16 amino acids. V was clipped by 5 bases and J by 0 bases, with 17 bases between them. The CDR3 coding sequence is TGCGCCAGCAGTTCAGGGGGGACCGAGAACTCCTACGAGCAGTACTTC. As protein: CASSSGGTENSYEQYF.

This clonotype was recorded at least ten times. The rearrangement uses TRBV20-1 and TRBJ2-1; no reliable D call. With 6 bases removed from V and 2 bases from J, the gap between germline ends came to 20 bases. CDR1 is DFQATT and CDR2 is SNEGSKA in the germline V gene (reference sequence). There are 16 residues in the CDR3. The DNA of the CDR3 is TGCAGTGCCCCGCCGATGATGGCAGCGACCTACAATGAGCAGTTCTTC. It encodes CSAPPMMAATYNEQFF.

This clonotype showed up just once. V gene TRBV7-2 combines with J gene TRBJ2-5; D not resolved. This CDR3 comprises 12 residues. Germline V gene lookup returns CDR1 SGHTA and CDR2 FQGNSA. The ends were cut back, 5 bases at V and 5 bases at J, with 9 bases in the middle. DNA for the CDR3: TGTGCCAGCAGCCCACACACGGAGACCCAGTACTTC. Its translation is CASSPHTETQYF.

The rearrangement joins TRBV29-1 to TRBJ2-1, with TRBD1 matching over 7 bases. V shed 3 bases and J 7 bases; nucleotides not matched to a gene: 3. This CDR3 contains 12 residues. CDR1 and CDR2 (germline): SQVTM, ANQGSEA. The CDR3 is CSVEPTGNEQFF. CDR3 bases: TGCAGCGTTGAGCCGACAGGGAATGAGCAGTTCTTC.

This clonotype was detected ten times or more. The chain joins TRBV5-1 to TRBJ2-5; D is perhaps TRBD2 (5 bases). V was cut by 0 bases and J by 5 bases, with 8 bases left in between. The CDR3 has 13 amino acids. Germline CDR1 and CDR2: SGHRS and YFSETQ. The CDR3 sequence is CASSLGGFETQYF. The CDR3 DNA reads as TGCGCCAGCAGCTTGGGAGGGTTCGAGACCCAGTACTTC. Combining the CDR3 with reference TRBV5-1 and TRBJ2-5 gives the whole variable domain KAGVTQTPRYLIKTRGQQVTLSCSPISGHRSVSWYQQTPGQGLQFLFEYFSETQRNKGNFPGRFSGRQFSNSRSEMNVSTLELGDSALYLCASSLGGFETQYFGPGTRLLVL.

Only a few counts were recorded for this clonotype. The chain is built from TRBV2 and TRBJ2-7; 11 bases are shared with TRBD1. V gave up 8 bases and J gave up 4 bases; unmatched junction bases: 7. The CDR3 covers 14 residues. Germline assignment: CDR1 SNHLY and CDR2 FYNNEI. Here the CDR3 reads CASARTGGFYEQYF. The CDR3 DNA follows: TGTGCCAGCGCCCGGACAGGGGGCTTTTACGAGCAGTACTTC. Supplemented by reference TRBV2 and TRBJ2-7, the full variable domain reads EPEVTQTPSHQVTQMGQEVILRCVPISNHLYFYWYRQILGQKVEFLVSFYNNEISEKSEIFDDQFSVERPDGSNFTLKIRSTKLEDSAMYFCASARTGGFYEQYFGPGTRLTVT.

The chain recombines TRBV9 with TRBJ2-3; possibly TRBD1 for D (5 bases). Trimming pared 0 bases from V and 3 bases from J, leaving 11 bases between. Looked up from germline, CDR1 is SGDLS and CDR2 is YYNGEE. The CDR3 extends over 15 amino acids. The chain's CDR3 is CASSVARAGTDTQYF. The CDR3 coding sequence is TGTGCCAGCAGCGTAGCTAGGGCAGGGACAGATACGCAGTATTTT.

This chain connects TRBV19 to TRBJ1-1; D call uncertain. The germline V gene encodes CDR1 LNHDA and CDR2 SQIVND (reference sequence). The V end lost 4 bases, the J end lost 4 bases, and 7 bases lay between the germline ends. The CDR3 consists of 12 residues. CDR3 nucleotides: TGTGCCAGTAGTAACAGTGGCACTGAAGCTTTCTTT. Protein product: CASSNSGTEAFF.

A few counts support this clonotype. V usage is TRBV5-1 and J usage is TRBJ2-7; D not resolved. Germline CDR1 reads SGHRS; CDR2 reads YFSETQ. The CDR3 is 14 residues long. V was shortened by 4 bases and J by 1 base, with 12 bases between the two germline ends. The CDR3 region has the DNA TGCGCCAGCAGCCCCACCCCCAGTTCCTACGAGCAGTACTTC. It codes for CASSPTPSSYEQYF.